This TCR beta chain was found in a study of post-analysis software for immune sequencing data. Overall study results and limits: TRBV5-6, TRBV5-1 and TRBV20-1 were among 4 or 5 TRBV segments more frequent in patients than controls.

CDR1 LGHNA and CDR2 YNFKEQ come from the germline V gene. V shed 1 base, J shed 6 bases, and the junction held 11 bases outside the gene matches. The CDR3 covers 18 residues. The table lists this clonotype with many counts. Its target is unknown. TCR beta cDNA libraries had unique molecular identifiers. TCRdb fed the PCR reads into MiXCR, producing one record per CDR3 protein. The table records about 540,000 distinct CDR3 sequences, under 40% of them present only once. The source material was blood. The clonotype was recovered from a girl under 18 with multiple sclerosis. The rearrangement links TRBV4-2 to TRBJ2-4; TRBD2 matches 11 bases. CDR3 in amino acids: CASSQALAGGTGPNIQYF. The CDR3, as DNA: TGTGCCAGCAGCCAAGCCCTAGCGGGGGGTACGGGGCCAAACATTCAGTACTTC.